This T cell receptor (beta chain) originates from a study of T cell responses to AZD1222 COVID-19 vaccine. Study-level results: Most donors were white British, females outnumbered males, and clonal diversity was possibly underestimated. Among those given AZD1222, only five or six were seropositive at baseline. CD4 TCRs associated with vaccination spanned spike, dominating at 160-218 and 743-854. Recipients of two AZD1222 doses showed rising Spike-specific TCR breadth and depth.

Only in-frame clones appear in the TCRdb table, and some are missing; sequencing was by immunoSEQ multiplex PCR. The sample shows approximately 190,000 clones, approximately 91% of them seen only once. The V gene lost 3 bases and the J gene lost 5 bases, with 8 bases spanning the gap. CDR3 length equals 12 residues. CDR1 is LGHNT, CDR2 FRNRAP, per germline. To note about this clone: The antigen remains undetermined.

The J gene is TRBJ2-7, the V gene TRBV12-5; D uncertain. This TCR was recovered from an adult in good health. The specimen comprised peripheral blood, sampled on day 0 of AZD1222 vaccination. Here the CDR3 reads CASGFWTDEQYF. As DNA, the CDR3 is TGTGCTAGTGGTTTCTGGACCGACGAGCAGTACTTC.